These 9 T cell receptor beta chains share one sample of origin, sequenced in a study of T cell changes during pregnancy in multiple sclerosis. The protocol was immunoSEQ multiplex PCR, while the TCRdb copy is restricted to in-frame clones and leaves out a portion. The table lists roughly 32,000 clones, about nine tenths of them singletons. Here the sequenced sample was CD4+ T cells from peripheral blood mononuclear cells, taken in the second trimester of pregnancy. The receptor set was obtained from a female donor in good health, enrolled as a control in a pregnancy study.

V gene TRBV11-3 combines with J gene TRBJ2-1, with D maybe TRBD2 (5 bases). The CDR3 consists of 14 residues. CDR1 and CDR2 from the germline V gene are SGHNT and YENEEA. With 0 bases removed from V and 6 bases from J, the gap between germline ends came to 9 bases. The CDR3 nucleotides read TGTGCCAGCAGCTTAGATGGAGGATCCAATGAGCAGTTCTTC. Protein: CASSLDGGSNEQFF.

The rearrangement uses TRBV6-6 and TRBJ2-5; TRBD2 might be the D (5 bases). Trimming took off 2 bases at V and 0 bases at J, with 7 bases between the two ends. This CDR3 comprises 14 residues. Germline lookup yields CDR1 MNHNY and CDR2 SVGAGI (reference sequence). CDR3 sequence: CASSYGEHQETQYF. The CDR3 DNA reads TGTGCCAGCAGTTACGGGGAGCACCAAGAGACCCAGTACTTC.

The V gene is TRBV15, the J gene TRBJ1-1; the match to TRBD1 covers 8 bases. The length of the CDR3 is 14 residues. Unmatched junction bases numbered 6, after V lost 5 bases and J lost 4 bases. The germline V gene has CDR1 LNHNV and CDR2 YYDKDF (reference sequence). The CDR3 coding sequence is TGTGCCACCAGCCACTCGGACAGGGTCACTGAAGCTTTCTTT. Amino acids: CATSHSDRVTEAFF.

CDR3 DNA: TGCGCCAGCAGCTTGGCGGGAGCCTCCTACAATGAGCAGTTCTTC. Translated: CASSLAGASYNEQFF. V gene TRBV5-1 combines with J gene TRBJ2-1, with a possible D match to TRBD2 (6 bases). Germline V lookup: CDR1 SGHRS, CDR2 YFSETQ. The CDR3 runs to 15 residues. Trimming pared 0 bases from V and 0 bases from J, leaving 7 bases between. Supplemented by reference TRBV5-1 and TRBJ2-1, the full variable domain reads KAGVTQTPRYLIKTRGQQVTLSCSPISGHRSVSWYQQTPGQGLQFLFEYFSETQRNKGNFPGRFSGRQFSNSRSEMNVSTLELGDSALYLCASSLAGASYNEQFFGPGTRLTVL.

The chain is built from TRBV4-1 and TRBJ1-5, with D maybe TRBD1 (6 bases). Looked up from germline, CDR1 is MGHRA and CDR2 is YSYEKL. Deletions cut 3 bases from V and 3 bases from J, with 9 bases between. The CDR3 consists of 14 residues. The CDR3 DNA sequence: TGCGCCAGCAGCCAGGCAGGGGTCAATCAGCCCCAGCATTTT. This encodes CASSQAGVNQPQHF.

The chain uses TRBV6-5 and TRBJ1-5, with 8 nucleotides matching TRBD1. Germline CDR1 MNHEY, CDR2 SVGAGI. J was trimmed by 1 base and V by 7 bases; bases with no gene match: 3. The CDR3 contains 14 residues. CDR3 DNA: TGTGCCAGCAAACGACAGGGGAGCAATCAGCCCCAGCATTTT. Translation gives CASKRQGSNQPQHF.

V gene TRBV2 combines with J gene TRBJ2-7; D is unclear. Germline CDR1 and CDR2: SNHLY and FYNNEI. The V end was cut by 7 bases, the J end by 0 bases, with 13 bases between. This CDR3 has 14 amino acids. In DNA, the CDR3 is TGTGCCAGCAAGTATAATCTAATCTCCTACGAGCAGTACTTC. It translates to CASKYNLISYEQYF.

The chain carries TRBV7-2 and TRBJ1-2; 10 nucleotides match TRBD1. The CDR3 covers 15 residues. The V gene end was trimmed by 4 bases and the J gene end by 4 bases; junction bases not matched to a gene: 6. Germline lookup yields CDR1 SGHTA and CDR2 FQGNSA. The CDR3 loop is CASSSGTGVVYGYTF. The CDR3 DNA is TGTGCCAGCAGCTCAGGGACAGGGGTTGTCTATGGCTACACCTTC.

The chain is built from TRBV5-5 and TRBJ2-2; 7 nucleotides agree with TRBD1. The CDR3 totals 14 residues. V dropped 2 bases and J dropped 5; count of bases not matched to a gene: 3. Germline assignment: CDR1 SGHKS and CDR2 YYEKEE (reference sequence). The CDR3 coding sequence is TGTGCCAGCAGCTTCGCAGGGGGTACCGGGGAGCTGTTTTTT. Translating it yields CASSFAGGTGELFF.